The 12 T cell receptor beta chains presented below share a single source sample, sequenced in a study of cytomegalovirus exposure and HLA in healthy donors. The PCR contained 60 Vbeta and 13 Jbeta primers. Produced via immunoSEQ multiplex PCR; TCRdb's table is partial and in-frame only. The repertoire has more than 100,000 clones, roughly 71% of them found once; the top ten carry 5.5% to 7.5%. Sequencing was performed on PBMCs. These receptors all come from a woman aged 50 to 60 in good health and CMV-seropositive.

The V and J genes are TRBV15 and TRBJ2-5; 7 bases are shared with TRBD1. Germline CDR1 reads LNHNV; CDR2 reads YYDKDF (reference sequence). V lost 5 bases to trimming and J lost 0 bases; unmatched junction nucleotides: 12. This CDR3 spans 17 amino acids. This CDR3 is CATSYRLGQLYQETQYF. CDR3 nucleotides: TGTGCCACCAGCTACCGCCTGGGACAGCTGTACCAAGAGACCCAGTACTTC. The whole variable domain, filled in from reference TRBV15 and TRBJ2-5, reads DAMVIQNPRYQVTQFGKPVTLSCSQTLNHNVMYWYQQKSSQAPKLLFHYYDKDFNNEADTPDNFQSRRPNTSFCFLDIRSPGLGDTAMYLCATSYRLGQLYQETQYFGPGTRLLVL.

CDR3 in amino acids: CSVEQGNTEAFF. CDR3 coding DNA: TGCAGCGTTGAGCAGGGGAACACTGAAGCTTTCTTT. J is TRBJ1-1 and V is TRBV29-1; TRBD1 is a possible D gene (5 bases). This CDR3 is 12 amino acids long. The V end was cut by 3 bases, the J end by 1 base, with 6 bases between. Germline CDR1 reads SQVTM; CDR2 reads ANQGSEA.

The V gene is TRBV5-6, the J gene TRBJ2-1, with D unclear. Germline V CDR1 and CDR2: SGHDT, YYEEEE. Trimming pared 4 bases from V and 4 bases from J, leaving 6 bases between. The CDR3 loop spans 12 amino acids. CDR3 region: CASSPGYNEQFF. The CDR3 DNA sequence: TGTGCCAGCAGCCCCGGGTACAATGAGCAGTTCTTC.

The chain joins TRBV19 to TRBJ2-5, with 8 nucleotides matching TRBD1. Germline CDR1 is LNHDA and CDR2 is SQIVND (reference sequence). J lost 4 bases, V lost 6 bases, and 16 bases had no gene match. CDR3 length: 17 amino acids. The CDR3 DNA follows: TGTGCCAGTAGGCCTACCATAGGACAGGGATCTCCAGAGACCCAGTACTTC. Amino acids: CASRPTIGQGSPETQYF.

The chain couples TRBV6-6 to TRBJ2-7, with D possibly TRBD1 on 5 matching bases. CDR3 size: 14 residues. V was clipped by 0 bases and J by 3 bases, with 9 bases between them. Germline CDR1 and CDR2: MNHNY and SVGAGI (reference sequence). The CDR3 spells CASSYSQGYYEQYF. CDR3 bases: TGTGCCAGCAGTTACTCTCAGGGCTACTACGAGCAGTACTTC.

The V gene is TRBV11-1, the J gene TRBJ2-1; TRBD1 might be the D (5 bases). Trimming shortened V by 8 bases and J by 3 bases, and 14 bases separated the two germline ends. Germline CDR1 SGHAT, CDR2 FQDESV (reference sequence). The CDR3 spans 14 residues. The CDR3 loop reads CASAGHILYNEQFF. DNA for the CDR3: TGTGCCAGCGCTGGACACATCCTCTACAATGAGCAGTTCTTC.

The chain carries TRBV15 and TRBJ2-2, with TRBD1 identical over 9 bases. Per germline, CDR1 LNHNV and CDR2 YYDKDF (reference sequence). V was pared by 6 bases and J by 6 bases, with 8 bases of the junction left unmatched. The CDR3 covers 15 residues. CDR3 amino acids: CATRAHRGQSGELFF. CDR3 DNA sequence: TGTGCCACCAGAGCCCACAGGGGGCAGTCCGGGGAGCTGTTTTTT.

This chain connects TRBV30 to TRBJ1-3, with 9 bases that match TRBD1. Trimming removed 3 bases from V and 4 bases from J; junction bases left unmatched: 13. Per the germline V gene, CDR1 is GTSNPN and CDR2 is SVGIG (reference sequence). The CDR3 has 17 amino acids. The DNA for the CDR3 is TGTGCCTGGAGGGCCCTTTCCGGGACAGGGAAAGGAAACACCATATATTTT. It is translated as CAWRALSGTGKGNTIYF.

The chain recombines TRBV6-5 with TRBJ1-2; unclear D gene. The germline V gene has CDR1 MNHEY and CDR2 SVGAGI. Trimming cost V 0 bases and J 7 bases, with 18 bases left between them. CDR3 length: 16 residues. Here the CDR3 DNA reads TGTGCCAGCAGTTACTCGATTGGGCGATCCCTTAGTGGCTACACCTTC. Amino acids: CASSYSIGRSLSGYTF.

This clone came up once. This chain joins TRBV19 and TRBJ2-5; maybe TRBD2 (5 bases). This CDR3 is built from 13 residues. The V end lost 7 bases, the J end lost 4 bases, and 13 bases lay between the germline ends. The germline V gene encodes CDR1 LNHDA and CDR2 SQIVND (reference sequence). CDR3 bases: TGTGCCAGTAATGCCGGGGTGGGAGAGACCCAGTACTTC. It yields the protein CASNAGVGETQYF.

The chain recombines TRBV29-1 with TRBJ2-3, with TRBD1 matching 9 bases. The CDR3 contains 13 residues. Germline CDR1 SQVTM, CDR2 ANQGSEA. V shed 7 bases and J 5 bases; nucleotides not matched to a gene: 7. This chain's CDR3 is CSGDRDPGDTQYF. CDR3 nucleotide sequence: TGCAGCGGGGACAGGGACCCGGGAGATACGCAGTATTTT.

As DNA, the CDR3 is TGTGCCAGCAGCTTAGGGAGACAGGGAGGGAACACTGAAGCTTTCTTT. It specifies CASSLGRQGGNTEAFF. The genes are TRBV7-8 and TRBJ1-1; 7 nucleotides agree with TRBD1. CDR3 length equals 16 residues. J was trimmed by 1 base and V by 1 base; bases with no gene match: 6. Germline V gives CDR1 SGHVS, CDR2 FQNEAQ.